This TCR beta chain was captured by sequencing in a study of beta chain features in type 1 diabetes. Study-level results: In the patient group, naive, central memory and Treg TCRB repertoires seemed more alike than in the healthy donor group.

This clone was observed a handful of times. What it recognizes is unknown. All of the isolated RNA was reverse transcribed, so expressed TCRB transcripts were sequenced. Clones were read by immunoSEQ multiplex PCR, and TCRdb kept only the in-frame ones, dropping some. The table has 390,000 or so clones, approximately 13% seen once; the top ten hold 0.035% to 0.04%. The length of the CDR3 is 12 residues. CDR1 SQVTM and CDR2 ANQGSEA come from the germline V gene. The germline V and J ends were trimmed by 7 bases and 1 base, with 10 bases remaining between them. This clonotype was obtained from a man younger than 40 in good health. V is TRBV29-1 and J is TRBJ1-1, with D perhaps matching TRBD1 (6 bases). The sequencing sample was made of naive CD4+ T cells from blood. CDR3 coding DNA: TGCAGCGCCGGACAGCCGAACACTGAAGCTTTCTTT. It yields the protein CSAGQPNTEAFF.